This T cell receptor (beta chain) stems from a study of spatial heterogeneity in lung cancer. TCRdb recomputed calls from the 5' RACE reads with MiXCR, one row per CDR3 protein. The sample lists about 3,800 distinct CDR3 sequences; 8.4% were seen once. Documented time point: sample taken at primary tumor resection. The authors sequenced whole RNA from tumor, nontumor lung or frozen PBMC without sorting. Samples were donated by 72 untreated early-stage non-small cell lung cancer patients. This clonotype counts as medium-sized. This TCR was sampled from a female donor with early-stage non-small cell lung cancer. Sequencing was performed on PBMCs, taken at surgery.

In nucleotides, the CDR3 is TGTGCCAGCAGCTTAGAACCCACAGAGACCCAGTACTTC. Translated: CASSLEPTETQYF. The chain joins TRBV11-2 to TRBJ2-5; no reliable D call. Between the trimmed V and J ends, which lost 0 bases and 4 bases, there was a span of 6 bases. This CDR3 contains 13 residues. Germline V gene sequence: CDR1 SGHAT, CDR2 FQNNGV.